Below, 25 T cell receptor beta chains from the same sample are listed, as sequenced in a study of multiple sclerosis patients with progressive multifocal leukoencephalopathy (dated by TCRdb to 2018 to 2020). The receptor library was made with the immunoSEQ multiplex PCR assay. TCRdb obtained this table from immuneACCESS and retained in-frame rearrangements with V and J assigned. These tables miss some clones; where compared with another copy, unresolved V genes account for less than half of the shortfall, and the remainder is unexplained. The sample profile shows about 30,000 clones; roughly nine tenths of them were found once. Approximately 1.4% of the sample comes from the top ten. The time point label, read with the paper, signifies: five to six months of natalizumab therapy. Per the publication, the treatment or condition label means: on natalizumab therapy at sampling. Sequencing used PBMCs, obtained from a patient treated with natalizumab. All receptors derive from a human donor with multiple sclerosis.

The rearrangement joins TRBV27 to TRBJ2-1, with D unclear. Trimming removed 4 bases at V and 2 bases at J, with 18 bases between. In germline, CDR1 is MNHEY, CDR2 SMNVEV (reference sequence). The CDR3 loop spans 17 amino acids. The chain's CDR3 is CASSSAHKTFPYNEQFF. The CDR3 DNA is TGTGCCAGCAGTTCCGCTCACAAGACCTTTCCCTACAATGAGCAGTTCTTC.

The chain combines TRBV7-8 with TRBJ2-5; D is uncertain. The DNA matches TRBJ2-7 better at its end, which makes the J call doubtful. The CDR3 length is 12 residues. Germline V gene sequence: CDR1 SGHVS, CDR2 FQNEAQ. DNA of the CDR3: TGTGCCAGCAGCTTAGACGCATACGAGCAGTACTTC. Translating gives CASSLDAYEQYF.

This clone occurred a few times. The chain is built from TRBV27 and TRBJ2-2; D unclear. Germline CDR1 is MNHEY and CDR2 is SMNVEV (reference sequence). The germline V and J ends were trimmed by 5 bases and 3 bases, with 4 bases remaining between them. The CDR3 loop spans 12 amino acids. CDR3 bases: TGTGCCAGCAGTCCCTACACCGGGGAGCTGTTTTTT. It yields the protein CASSPYTGELFF.

V gene TRBV5-4 combines with J gene TRBJ1-2, with TRBD1 identical over 10 bases. This CDR3 has 15 residues. CDR1 and CDR2 from the germline V gene are SGHNT and YYREEE (reference sequence). V lost 4 bases, J lost 6 bases, and 9 bases stayed unmatched. Here the CDR3 reads CASSTTTGGRDGYTF. DNA of the CDR3: TGTGCCAGCAGCACAACGACAGGGGGCAGGGATGGCTACACCTTC.

The chain combines TRBV9 with TRBJ2-2; D ambiguous. Looked up from germline, CDR1 is SGDLS and CDR2 is YYNGEE. The germline V and J ends were trimmed by 0 bases and 4 bases, with 7 bases remaining between them. The CDR3 sequence is 14 residues long. As DNA, the CDR3 is TGTGCCAGCAGCGTAGTCCCAGGCACCGGGGAGCTGTTTTTT. As protein: CASSVVPGTGELFF.

The rearrangement links TRBV19 to TRBJ2-2; 12 nucleotides match TRBD2. Germline lookup yields CDR1 LNHDA and CDR2 SQIVND (reference sequence). The CDR3 is 15 residues long. After removal of 7 bases from V and 5 bases from J, the junction contained 5 bases not matched to a gene. The CDR3 DNA reads as TGTGCCAGTAACCGCCTAGCGGGAGGGACCGGGGAGCTGTTTTTT. Protein product: CASNRLAGGTGELFF.

In this sample, this clone turned up once. The rearrangement links TRBV19 to TRBJ1-2; TRBD1 is a possible D gene (5 bases). Germline CDR1 and CDR2: LNHDA and SQIVND (reference sequence). The CDR3 totals 11 residues. The V and J ends lost 10 bases and 5 bases respectively, with 11 bases between them. The CDR3 DNA reads TGTGCCACCGTGGGACGTTATGGCTACACCTTC. Translation: CATVGRYGYTF.

V usage is TRBV5-8 and J usage is TRBJ2-7; 9 bases are a match to TRBD1. This CDR3 region has 13 residues. CDR1 and CDR2 from the germline V gene are SGHTS and YDEGEE. V gave up 0 bases and J gave up 7 bases; unmatched junction bases: 2. CDR3: CASSLDRGLEQYF. The DNA of the CDR3 is TGTGCCAGCAGCTTGGACAGGGGGCTGGAGCAGTACTTC. Using reference TRBV5-8 and TRBJ2-7 for the parts outside the CDR3, the full variable domain is EAGVTQSPTHLIKTRGQQATLRCSPISGHTSVYWYQQALGLGLQFLLWYDEGEERNRGNFPPRFSGRQFPNYSSELNVNALELEDSALYLCASSLDRGLEQYFGPGTRLTVT.

The table lists this clone with a count of one. The CDR3 protein is CASSKRDLDYNEQFF. As DNA, the CDR3 is TGTGCCAGTAGTAAACGAGACTTGGATTACAATGAGCAGTTCTTC. The chain links TRBV19 to TRBJ2-1; D uncertain. Trimming shortened V by 4 bases and J by 4 bases, and 14 bases separated the two germline ends. Germline-derived CDR1 and CDR2 are LNHDA and SQIVND (reference sequence). The CDR3 length is 15 residues.

The table lists this clone with a count of one. The chain carries TRBV6-5 and TRBJ2-2; unclear D gene. From germline, CDR1 is MNHEY and CDR2 SVGAGI. CDR3 length equals 14 residues. V was pared by 6 bases and J by 3 bases, with 11 bases between. The CDR3 sequence: CASSNGLYTGELFF. The CDR3 coding sequence is TGTGCCAGCAGCAACGGGCTCTACACCGGGGAGCTGTTTTTT.

This chain uses TRBV4-2 with TRBJ2-3; no reliable D call. The V gene lost 6 bases and the J gene lost 6 bases, with 13 bases spanning the gap. Germline CDR1 and CDR2: LGHNA and YNFKEQ. The CDR3 covers 13 residues. CDR3 in DNA: TGTGCCAGCAGACATATAGAAGCGGATACGCAGTATTTT. This sequence encodes CASRHIEADTQYF.

This chain joins TRBV14 and TRBJ2-4; TRBD1 matches 7 bases. The germline V gene has CDR1 SGHDN and CDR2 FVKESK. This CDR3 spans 15 amino acids. With 5 bases clipped from V and 3 bases from J, the junction kept 7 bases outside the gene matches. CDR3 nucleotides: TGTGCCAGCAGCACCCCGAGGGACAGCAAAAACATTCAGTACTTC. It encodes CASSTPRDSKNIQYF.

CDR3 nucleotides: TGTGCCACCAGCAGGGCGACAGGGGGGTTGAGGTACACCTTC. The encoded protein is CATSRATGGLRYTF. The chain is built from TRBV15 and TRBJ1-2; 9 nucleotides agree with TRBD1. The CDR3 totals 14 residues. V dropped 3 bases and J dropped 11; count of bases not matched to a gene: 10. The germline CDR1 and CDR2 sequences are LNHNV and YYDKDF (reference sequence).

The chain is built from TRBV29-1 and TRBJ1-1; 7 nucleotides align to TRBD1. V lost 3 bases, J lost 6 bases, and 1 base stayed unmatched. The length of the CDR3 is 11 residues. Per the germline V gene, CDR1 is SQVTM and CDR2 is ANQGSEA. CDR3 residues: CSVDRGAEAFF. CDR3 bases: TGCAGCGTTGACAGGGGGGCTGAAGCTTTCTTT.

J is TRBJ1-2 and V is TRBV2; D might be TRBD1 (6 bases). Trimming left V 2 bases short and J 3 bases short, with 10 bases between. The CDR3 sequence is 14 residues long. Germline V gene sequence: CDR1 SNHLY, CDR2 FYNNEI. The CDR3, as DNA: TGTGCCAGCAGTGAATACAGGGACGACTATGGCTACACCTTC. Residues: CASSEYRDDYGYTF.

V and J are TRBV18 and TRBJ2-1; D is undetermined. The germline CDR1 and CDR2 sequences are KGHSH and LQKENI. The germline V and J ends were trimmed by 0 bases and 7 bases, with 7 bases remaining between them. CDR3 size: 13 residues. The DNA for the CDR3 is TGTGCCAGCTCACCACCGTCAAAGAATGAGCAGTTCTTC. It encodes CASSPPSKNEQFF.

This clone was found a few times. V gene TRBV4-1 combines with J gene TRBJ2-7; D remains ambiguous. Per the germline V gene, CDR1 is MGHRA and CDR2 is YSYEKL. The CDR3 consists of 14 residues. V was shortened by 1 base and J by 3 bases, with 10 bases between the two germline ends. Here the CDR3 reads CASSQGTRLYEQYF. The CDR3 DNA reads as TGCGCCAGCAGCCAAGGGACGCGACTCTACGAGCAGTACTTC.

This clone was counted only a few times. CDR3 loop: CASRPLAVAGAYNEQFF. The CDR3 nucleotides are TGTGCCAGCAGACCTCTCGCGGTAGCGGGAGCTTACAATGAGCAGTTCTTC. The chain couples TRBV11-2 to TRBJ2-1; TRBD2 matches 9 bases. This CDR3 region has 17 residues. Germline CDR1 reads SGHAT; CDR2 reads FQNNGV. The trim removed 6 bases at V and 4 bases at J, leaving 13 bases unmatched.

With respect to this clone: The sample has other DNA sequences that encode this CDR3 too. The chain uses TRBV5-1 and TRBJ1-3; no definite D call. The CDR3 is 17 amino acids. The V end lost 0 bases, the J end lost 4 bases, and 17 bases lay between the germline ends. Germline V gene lookup returns CDR1 SGHRS and CDR2 YFSETQ. The CDR3 DNA reads TGCGCCAGCAGCTTGGGCCTCGGACGCCTCTCCGGAAACACCATATATTTT. Translating gives CASSLGLGRLSGNTIYF.

The V gene is TRBV27, the J gene TRBJ1-5; D unresolved. Germline lookup yields CDR1 MNHEY and CDR2 SMNVEV (reference sequence). Trimming cost V 3 bases and J 4 bases, with 10 bases left between them. The CDR3 loop spans 14 amino acids. CDR3 DNA sequence: TGTGCCAGCAGTTTCTTAGGTTTGAATCAGCCCCAGCATTTT. This gives the protein CASSFLGLNQPQHF.

The chain employs TRBV10-3 and TRBJ2-7, with a tentative D call TRBD1 (6 bases). The CDR3 length is 14 residues. V lost 4 bases and J 6 bases, leaving 16 bases between the germline ends. CDR1 and CDR2 (germline): ENHRY, SYGVKD. The CDR3 spells CAISGGQGPGEQYF. The CDR3 nucleotides are TGTGCCATCAGTGGGGGCCAGGGGCCTGGCGAGCAGTACTTC.

The chain uses TRBV7-2 and TRBJ2-1, with 10 nucleotides matching TRBD1. J gave up 6 bases and V 5 bases, and 10 bases lay outside the gene matches. This CDR3 comprises 16 residues. Germline lookup yields CDR1 SGHTA and CDR2 FQGNSA. The CDR3 here is CASSPLDRGRFNEQFF. The CDR3 DNA sequence: TGTGCCAGCAGCCCACTAGACAGGGGGCGATTCAATGAGCAGTTCTTC.

This clone appeared a single time. The CDR3 here is CASSERDNEQFF. In DNA, the CDR3 is TGTGCCAGCAGCGAAAGGGACAATGAGCAGTTCTTC. The rearrangement joins TRBV5-6 to TRBJ2-1; unclear D gene. The CDR3 has 12 amino acids. Deletions cut 4 bases from V and 5 bases from J, with 7 bases between. Germline CDR1 and CDR2: SGHDT and YYEEEE.

This clone was observed a single time. The chain joins TRBV30 to TRBJ2-5, with 10 bases identical to TRBD2. Germline CDR1 is GTSNPN and CDR2 is SVGIG (reference sequence). The CDR3 has 14 residues. J gave up 4 bases and V 3 bases, and 5 bases lay outside the gene matches. The CDR3 here is CAWRVAGGGETQYF. CDR3 DNA sequence: TGTGCCTGGAGGGTAGCGGGAGGCGGAGAGACCCAGTACTTC.

This chain joins TRBV29-1 and TRBJ1-2; the D gene is possibly TRBD1 (6 bases). The V and J ends lost 5 bases and 3 bases respectively, with 13 bases between them. The CDR3 is 13 amino acids. The germline CDR1 and CDR2 sequences are SQVTM and ANQGSEA. This CDR3 reads CSVTGYKDYGYTF. The CDR3 DNA follows: TGCAGCGTTACAGGGTATAAGGACTATGGCTACACCTTC.